The 5 T cell receptor beta chains listed next were all sequenced from one sample in a study of lymphopenia after photon versus proton radiotherapy. Clones were sequenced by immunoSEQ multiplex PCR, and TCRdb holds only the in-frame ones, with some missing. The sample has approximately 160,000 clones; more than 85% are singletons. Sequences were derived from peripheral blood, sampled from a patient treated with photon-based radiotherapy. The source of these receptors is a man in his fifties with gastric cancer.

This rearrangement joins TRBV29-1 to TRBJ1-1; 7 positions match TRBD1. The trim removed 4 bases at V and 4 bases at J, leaving 3 bases unmatched. There are 12 residues in the CDR3. The germline CDR1 and CDR2 sequences are SQVTM and ANQGSEA. DNA for the CDR3: TGCAGCGTTGTACAGGGGATCACTGAAGCTTTCTTT. Protein: CSVVQGITEAFF.

This clone has a single count. The rearrangement links TRBV5-4 to TRBJ1-4, with TRBD1 matching 7 bases. The CDR3 contains 15 residues. Unmatched junction bases numbered 3, after V lost 1 base and J lost 3 bases. Germline-derived CDR1 and CDR2 are SGHNT and YYREEE (reference sequence). The CDR3 nucleotides are TGTGCCAGCAGCTTGAGGCAGGGGGCTAATGAAAAACTGTTTTTT. The encoded protein is CASSLRQGANEKLFF.

The CDR3 reads CASSLGPGGGANVLTF. CDR3 in DNA: TGCGCCAGCAGCTTGGGGCCGGGAGGAGGGGCCAACGTCCTGACTTTC. The chain joins TRBV5-1 to TRBJ2-6; 7 bases match TRBD2. The CDR3 totals 16 residues. Germline V gene sequence: CDR1 SGHRS, CDR2 YFSETQ. V lost 0 bases to trimming and J lost 4 bases; unmatched junction nucleotides: 4.

Concerning this clone: The junction departs from germline at one end; a sequencing error may be responsible. The chain has TRBV18 and TRBJ2-7; D is uncertain. This CDR3 comprises 12 residues. Germline CDR1 reads KGHSH; CDR2 reads LQKENI. The DNA for the CDR3 is TGTGCCAGCTCACCAAATAGCTCTCCGGTAGACTTC. Translation gives CASSPNSSPVDF.

The rearrangement uses TRBV11-2 and TRBJ2-3; TRBD2 aligns across 7 bases. Germline CDR1 is SGHAT and CDR2 is FQNNGV. The CDR3 length is 15 residues. V lost 2 bases and J lost 4; bases outside the gene matches: 6. CDR3 sequence: CASSLPSGRPDTQYF. As DNA, the CDR3 is TGTGCCAGCAGCTTACCTTCCGGGAGGCCAGATACGCAGTATTTT.